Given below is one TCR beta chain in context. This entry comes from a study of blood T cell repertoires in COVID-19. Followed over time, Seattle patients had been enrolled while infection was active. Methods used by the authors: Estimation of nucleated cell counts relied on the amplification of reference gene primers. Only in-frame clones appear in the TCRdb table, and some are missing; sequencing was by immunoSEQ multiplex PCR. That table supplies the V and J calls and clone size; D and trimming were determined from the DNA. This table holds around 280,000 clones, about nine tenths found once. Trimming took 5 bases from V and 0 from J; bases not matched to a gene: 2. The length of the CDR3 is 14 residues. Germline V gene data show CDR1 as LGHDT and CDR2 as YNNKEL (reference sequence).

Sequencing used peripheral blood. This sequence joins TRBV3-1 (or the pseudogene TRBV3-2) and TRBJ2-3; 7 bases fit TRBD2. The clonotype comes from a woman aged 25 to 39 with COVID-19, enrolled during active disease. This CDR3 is CASSSGTSTDTQYF. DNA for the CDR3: TGTGCCAGCAGCAGCGGGACTAGCACAGATACGCAGTATTTT.